This TCR beta chain is from a study of cytomegalovirus exposure and HLA in healthy donors. About the study: Out of 180 million or so T cells, an earlier analysis found 117 million unique TCR beta sequences in total. Whole-study findings and limits: Later work found that TCR association rates differed between HLA loci; DRB1 had the most and HLA-C the fewest.

The PCR made use of 60 Vbeta and 13 Jbeta primers. Assay used: immunoSEQ multiplex PCR; TCRdb lists only in-frame clones, some missing. This table has fewer than 300,000 clones, 75% to 85% appearing once. Per the germline V gene, CDR1 is MNHEY and CDR2 is SVGAGI. The CDR3 has 15 residues. Losses at the gene ends were 6 bases for V and 8 bases for J; bases not matched to a gene: 11. On this clone itself: Antigen unknown.

This receptor was identified in a girl aged 2-15 years in good health and CMV-seronegative. This chain uses TRBV6-5 with TRBJ1-3; 9 positions agree with TRBD1. Sequencing was done on a sample of PBMCs. The CDR3 DNA is TGTGCCAGCAGGCCTGGGTTGGGACAGGGCTACACCATATATTTT. Translated: CASRPGLGQGYTIYF.